The 24 T cell receptor beta chains presented below share a single source sample, sequenced in a study of chemoradiotherapy in HPV16-positive cancers. Sequenced by immunoSEQ multiplex PCR; TCRdb stores in-frame clones only, minus some. The repertoire holds approximately 6,100 clones, about 86% seen once, with roughly 27% in the top ten. Sample: blood, taken from a patient who underwent chemoradiotherapy. Receptors were obtained from a human donor with HPV-associated anogenital cancer.

This chain joins TRBV28 and TRBJ2-1; D uncertain. The germline V gene encodes CDR1 MDHEN and CDR2 SYDVKM. Trimming cost V 4 bases and J 13 bases, with 8 bases left between them. The CDR3 runs 10 residues. The CDR3 bases are TGTGCCAGCAGTTCGTACGCTCAGTTCTTC. Encoded protein: CASSSYAQFF.

The V gene is TRBV5-4, the J gene TRBJ2-1; 7 bases map to TRBD2. CDR1 and CDR2 (germline): SGHNT, YYREEE (reference sequence). V lost 4 bases and J lost 4; bases outside the gene matches: 8. This CDR3 contains 15 residues. Here the CDR3 reads CASSTSSGLYNEQFF. As DNA, the CDR3 is TGTGCCAGCAGCACGTCTAGCGGTCTTTACAATGAGCAGTTCTTC.

The chain links TRBV18 to TRBJ2-5; D ambiguous. V was pared by 3 bases and J by 2 bases, with 7 bases between. CDR1 is KGHSH and CDR2 is LQKENI in the germline V gene. CDR3 size: 13 residues. CDR3 nucleotide sequence: TGTGCCAGCTCACCGAGCCAGCAAGAGACCCAGTACTTC. The encoded protein is CASSPSQQETQYF.

This clone qualifies as large. The chain carries TRBV5-1 and TRBJ1-2; 12 positions agree with TRBD1. This CDR3 comprises 16 residues. CDR1 and CDR2 (germline): SGHRS, YFSETQ. Germline trimming cut 2 bases from V and 4 bases from J; bases unmatched to any gene: 6. This CDR3 is CASSLLGTGGAYGYTF. The CDR3 nucleotides are TGCGCCAGCAGCTTACTGGGGACAGGGGGCGCCTATGGCTACACCTTC.

The chain recombines TRBV4-3 with TRBJ2-1, with 13 positions matching TRBD2. This CDR3 is built from 19 residues. Germline V gives CDR1 LGHNA, CDR2 YSLEER. V was pared by 4 bases and J by 0 bases, with 9 bases of the junction left unmatched. Written as DNA, the CDR3 is TGCGCCAGCAGCCTTCGGACTAGCGGGGGCCTCTACTCCTACAATGAGCAGTTCTTC. Translated, it gives CASSLRTSGGLYSYNEQFF.

The chain uses TRBV30 and TRBJ2-2; a possible D gene is TRBD2 (5 bases). Trimming removed 0 bases at V and 8 bases at J, with 7 bases between. Germline loops: CDR1 GTSNPN, CDR2 SVGIG (reference sequence). The CDR3 totals 12 residues. In DNA, the CDR3 is TGTGCCTGGAGTGTAGGAGGAGGGGAGCTGTTTTTT. It translates to CAWSVGGGELFF.

The chain recombines TRBV7-8 with TRBJ1-2; 8 positions match TRBD1. This CDR3 spans 13 amino acids. CDR1 and CDR2 from the germline V gene are SGHVS and FQNEAQ. V lost 1 base, J lost 5 bases, and 0 bases stayed unmatched. The DNA for the CDR3 is TGTGCCAGCAGCTTAGGGACAGGGTATGGCTACACCTTC. This codes for CASSLGTGYGYTF. The full variable domain, rest sourced from reference TRBV7-8 and TRBJ1-2, is GAGVSQSPRYKVAKRGQDVALRCDPISGHVSLFWYQQALGQGPEFLTYFQNEAQLDKSGLPSDRFFAERPEGSVSTLKIQRTQQEDSAVYLCASSLGTGYGYTFGSGTRLTVV.

This clone has only one observation. The chain is built from TRBV28 and TRBJ2-1, with 16 bases fitting TRBD2. This CDR3 spans 17 amino acids. The germline V gene has CDR1 MDHEN and CDR2 SYDVKM. V shed 4 bases and J 15 bases; nucleotides not matched to a gene: 15. The CDR3 protein is CASSSRQGTSGRGNSFF. The CDR3 DNA sequence: TGTGCCAGCAGTTCAAGACAGGGGACTAGCGGGAGGGGTAATTCGTTCTTC.

The CDR3 loop reads CASSHGQGAQYGYTF. In DNA, the CDR3 is TGTGCCAGCAGCCACGGCCAGGGGGCGCAGTATGGCTACACCTTC. The J gene is TRBJ1-2, the V gene TRBV4-2, with 8 bases aligning to TRBD1. The CDR3 is 15 amino acids. The germline V gene has CDR1 LGHNA and CDR2 YNFKEQ. V lost 3 bases to trimming and J lost 5 bases; unmatched junction nucleotides: 8.

This chain uses TRBV29-1 with TRBJ2-7; maybe TRBD1 (7 bases). Trimming took off 7 bases at V and 1 base at J, with 14 bases between the two ends. The CDR3 has 13 amino acids. Germline V gives CDR1 SQVTM, CDR2 ANQGSEA. The CDR3 loop reads CSARRDSSYEQYF. The CDR3 region has the DNA TGCAGCGCTCGGCGGGACAGTTCCTACGAGCAGTACTTC.

The gene calls are TRBV15 and TRBJ2-1; 10 bases fit TRBD2. The CDR3 sequence is 15 residues long. V dropped 0 bases and J dropped 8; count of bases not matched to a gene: 4. Per germline, CDR1 LNHNV and CDR2 YYDKDF (reference sequence). The DNA for the CDR3 is TGTGCCACCAGCAGAGAAGCGGGGGGGCTTTATGAGCAGTTCTTC. This translates into CATSREAGGLYEQFF.

The chain employs TRBV28 and TRBJ1-5; the match to TRBD1 covers 7 bases. CDR1 is MDHEN, CDR2 SYDVKM, per germline. The V segment lost 4 bases and the J segment 2 bases; nucleotides outside the gene matches: 14. This CDR3 has 18 amino acids. The CDR3 loop is CASSSFGTDIWGNQPQHF. CDR3 DNA sequence: TGTGCCAGCAGTTCTTTCGGGACAGACATCTGGGGCAATCAGCCCCAGCATTTT.

The chain combines TRBV11-1 with TRBJ2-7; D might be TRBD2 (6 bases). The CDR3 loop spans 14 amino acids. Germline values: CDR1 SGHAT, CDR2 FQDESV (reference sequence). V was cut by 2 bases and J by 1 base, with 9 bases left in between. CDR3 loop: CASSLSTSSYEQYF. The CDR3 nucleotides read TGTGCCAGCAGCTTATCGACTAGTTCCTACGAGCAGTACTTC.

This sequence joins TRBV19 and TRBJ2-1; 9 positions match TRBD2. Germline V gene data show CDR1 as LNHDA and CDR2 as SQIVND (reference sequence). The CDR3 spans 15 residues. J lost 4 bases, V lost 4 bases, and 5 bases had no gene match. The CDR3 here is CASSKTSGQYNEQFF. The CDR3 DNA is TGTGCCAGTAGTAAGACTAGCGGTCAATACAATGAGCAGTTCTTC.

The sample holds one count of this clone. J is TRBJ2-6 and V is TRBV10-3, with a tentative D call TRBD2 (6 bases). This CDR3 contains 16 residues. CDR1 is ENHRY, CDR2 SYGVKD, per germline. V dropped 4 bases and J dropped 2 bases, with 12 bases sitting between them. The CDR3 coding sequence is TGTGCCATCAGTGGCGGGGAGACAACTGGGGCCAACGTCCTGACTTTC. Translating it yields CAISGGETTGANVLTF.

The chain combines TRBV18 with TRBJ2-1, with 14 bases aligning to TRBD2. The CDR3 is 19 amino acids. Per the germline V gene, CDR1 is KGHSH and CDR2 is LQKENI. V dropped 3 bases and J dropped 7; count of bases not matched to a gene: 14. The CDR3 region is CASSPYGTSGRSRGNEQFF. The CDR3 coding sequence is TGTGCCAGCTCACCTTACGGGACTAGCGGGAGAAGTAGGGGTAATGAGCAGTTCTTC.

V and J are TRBV4-1 and TRBJ2-7; TRBD1 aligns across 8 bases. The CDR3 sequence is 17 residues long. Germline CDR1 MGHRA, CDR2 YSYEKL. The trim removed 0 bases at V and 2 bases at J, leaving 9 bases unmatched. The CDR3 spells CASSQDWAGGLAYEQYF. CDR3 nucleotide sequence: TGCGCCAGCAGCCAAGATTGGGCAGGGGGCCTCGCCTACGAGCAGTACTTC.

This chain joins TRBV28 and TRBJ2-1, with 11 positions matching TRBD2. J lost 3 bases, V lost 4 bases, and 11 bases had no gene match. CDR1 is MDHEN and CDR2 is SYDVKM in the germline V gene. The CDR3 runs to 18 residues. The CDR3 reads CASSSPSWLAGGYNEQFF. The CDR3 bases are TGTGCCAGCAGTTCCCCAAGTTGGCTAGCGGGGGGCTACAATGAGCAGTTCTTC.

The V gene is TRBV2, the J gene TRBJ2-5; 12 bases fit TRBD2. V was pared by 4 bases and J by 1 base, with 4 bases of the junction left unmatched. CDR1 is SNHLY, CDR2 FYNNEI, per germline. This CDR3 is 16 amino acids long. As DNA, the CDR3 is TGTGCCAGCAGTGGGGCTAGCGGGGGGGTCCAAGAGACCCAGTACTTC. Translation: CASSGASGGVQETQYF.

The V call is TRBV5-1, the J call TRBJ1-5, with TRBD1 as a possible D gene (6 bases). V was trimmed by 4 bases and J by 2 bases, leaving 10 bases between them. The germline V gene encodes CDR1 SGHRS and CDR2 YFSETQ. This CDR3 has 14 amino acids. CDR3 DNA sequence: TGCGCCAGCAGCCGGGGGCCCGGCAATCAGCCCCAGCATTTT. Its translation is CASSRGPGNQPQHF.

The chain joins TRBV7-2 to TRBJ2-4; D remains unclear. The ends were cut back, 4 bases at V and 8 bases at J, with 12 bases in the middle. Germline V lookup: CDR1 SGHTA, CDR2 FQGNSA. The CDR3 extends over 13 amino acids. The CDR3 DNA is TGTGCCAGCAGCTCCCGTCCCTGGGACATTCAGTACTTC. Translated: CASSSRPWDIQYF.

The chain employs TRBV6-5 and TRBJ2-5; D remains ambiguous. V dropped 0 bases and J dropped 1 base, with 6 bases sitting between them. CDR1 and CDR2 (germline): MNHEY, SVGAGI. The CDR3 is made up of 14 amino acids. CDR3 DNA: TGTGCCAGCAGTTACTCGAATTTCCAAGAGACCCAGTACTTC. It encodes CASSYSNFQETQYF.

The rearrangement uses TRBV7-2 and TRBJ1-3; the D is unclear. V lost 5 bases to trimming and J lost 0 bases, with 11 bases between them. Germline V lookup: CDR1 SGHTA, CDR2 FQGNSA. CDR3 length: 15 residues. CDR3 DNA: TGTGCCAGCAGCGCATGGGTTAGCTCTGGAAACACCATATATTTT. The encoded protein is CASSAWVSSGNTIYF. Full variable domain (missing parts from reference TRBV7-2 and TRBJ1-3): GAGVSQSPSNKVTEKGKDVELRCDPISGHTALYWYRQSLGQGLEFLIYFQGNSAPDKSGLPSDRFSAERTGGSVSTLTIQRTQQEDSAVYLCASSAWVSSGNTIYFGEGSWLTVV.

This chain uses TRBV7-9 with TRBJ2-5, with 8 positions matching TRBD2. Germline CDR1 SEHNR, CDR2 FQNEAQ (reference sequence). The CDR3 consists of 17 residues. V lost 1 base and J lost 4; bases outside the gene matches: 11. This chain's CDR3 is CASSLVVTSGYGETQYF. CDR3 bases: TGTGCCAGCAGCTTAGTTGTCACTAGCGGTTACGGAGAGACCCAGTACTTC.